The next 5 T cell receptor beta chains were all read from a single sample in a study of T cell changes during pregnancy in multiple sclerosis. Repertoires were generated with immunoSEQ multiplex PCR, while TCRdb's copy carries only in-frame clones and drops some. Found here are about 59,000 clones, 92% of them singletons; the top ten hold 2.5% to 3.5%. The material sequenced was peripheral blood, taken in the third trimester of pregnancy. These receptors were collected from a female donor in good health, enrolled as a control in a pregnancy study.

CDR3: CASSLVATSETQYF. The DNA of the CDR3 is TGTGCCAGCAGCTTAGTAGCCACGTCGGAGACCCAGTACTTC. J is TRBJ2-5 and V is TRBV11-3, with D unresolved. The CDR3 is made up of 14 amino acids. V dropped 1 base and J dropped 5 bases, with 11 bases sitting between them. The V gene's germline CDR1 is SGHNT and CDR2 YENEEA.

The V gene is TRBV2, the J gene TRBJ2-1; 11 bases map to TRBD2. This CDR3 spans 13 amino acids. Trimming at V came to 2 bases and at J to 15 bases, leaving 6 bases not matched to a gene. Germline-derived CDR1 and CDR2 are SNHLY and FYNNEI. This CDR3 reads CASSENLAGGTFF. The CDR3, as DNA: TGTGCCAGCAGTGAAAACCTAGCGGGAGGTACGTTCTTC.

V and J are TRBV4-2 and TRBJ2-6; 8 bases map to TRBD2. Losses at the gene ends were 0 bases for V and 3 bases for J; bases not matched to a gene: 1. The germline CDR1 and CDR2 sequences are LGHNA and YNFKEQ. CDR3 size: 16 residues. The CDR3 nucleotides read TGTGCCAGCAGCCAAGAAAGCGGGAGTGGGGCCAACGTCCTGACTTTC. Protein product: CASSQESGSGANVLTF.

This clone was found once. The chain couples TRBV4-2 to TRBJ1-4; the D gene is possibly TRBD1 (5 bases). CDR3 length equals 15 residues. Deletions cut 0 bases from V and 8 bases from J, with 13 bases between. The germline gives CDR1 LGHNA, CDR2 YNFKEQ. As DNA, the CDR3 is TGTGCCAGCAGCCAAGAAGGGGCAGGGCGGGAAAAACTGTTTTTT. This sequence encodes CASSQEGAGREKLFF.

The V call is TRBV4-1, the J call TRBJ1-4; 9 nucleotides agree with TRBD1. Germline V gene lookup returns CDR1 MGHRA and CDR2 YSYEKL. The length of the CDR3 is 15 residues. V lost 4 bases, J lost 5 bases, and 5 bases stayed unmatched. In DNA, the CDR3 is TGCGCCAGCAGCCCCTTGACAGGGGGAAATGAAAAACTGTTTTTT. It specifies CASSPLTGGNEKLFF.